This TCR beta chain was captured in a study of shared T cell receptors in the human thymus. The J segment lost 1 base and the V segment lost 8 bases, leaving 7 bases of the junction unmatched. The CDR3 is 15 amino acids. Germline V gene lookup returns CDR1 SEHNR and CDR2 FQNEAQ (reference sequence). TCRdb's copy holds only in-frame clones and misses some; the assay was immunoSEQ multiplex PCR. The sample lists about 660,000 clones; approximately 87% were seen once. These sequences were also reported in another study, on human thymus T cells. Per that paper: During corrective heart surgery, resections were taken, and the thymus tissue came from them. Apparent bias marked the V and J gene usage of thymic and blood repertoires.

Sequencing input: thymocytes. This TCR was recovered from a boy under three years old with a congenital heart defect. The genes are TRBV7-9 and TRBJ2-3, with TRBD1 matching 9 bases. The CDR3 coding sequence is TGTGCCAGCGAAAGCCGGGACAGGGGCACAGATACGCAGTATTTT. Its translation: CASESRDRGTDTQYF. Full variable domain (rest looked up from reference TRBV7-9 and TRBJ2-3): DTGVSQNPRHKITKRGQNVTFRCDPISEHNRLYWYRQTLGQGPEFLTYFQNEAQLEKSRLLSDRFSAERPKGSFSTLEIQRTEQGDSAMYLCASESRDRGTDTQYFGPGTRLTVL.